This T cell receptor (beta chain) was recorded in a study of blood T cells in healthy people across ages. A second PCR of about 7 to 11 cycles used a sample-barcoded 5' primer and a J-beta primer mix. A template-switch adaptor containing 12 random nucleotides labeled each cDNA molecule. TCRdb reanalysed the 5' RACE reads using MiXCR and keeps one entry per CDR3 protein. The sample carries 780,000 or so distinct CDR3 sequences, 53% recorded once. Samples each yielded at least 5 micrograms of total RNA. The CDR3 contains 19 residues. CDR1 is SGHRS, CDR2 YFSETQ, per germline. Trimming took 3 bases from V and 0 from J; bases not matched to a gene: 6.

The receptor was derived from a man older than 75 in good health. This rearrangement joins TRBV5-1 to TRBJ2-1; 16 bases match TRBD2. Sequences were obtained from blood. The CDR3 loop reads CASSWGLAGGKSSYNEQFF. The CDR3 DNA follows: TGCGCCAGCAGCTGGGGACTAGCGGGAGGGAAGAGCTCCTACAATGAGCAGTTCTTC.